This T cell receptor (beta chain) was observed in a study of T cell clones after liver transplantation. Study-wide points: Graft donor-reactive T cells possibly entered the graft instead of undergoing deletion. In two subjects, few donor cells limited the measurable donor-reactive repertoire. Donor-reactive sequences fell more than third party-reactive ones, suggesting partial deletion.

About this clone: Its antigen is still unknown.

Germline lookup yields CDR1 LNHDA and CDR2 SQIVND (reference sequence). V dropped 3 bases and J dropped 5 bases, with 11 bases sitting between them. The CDR3 is made up of 13 amino acids. Profiled with immunoSEQ multiplex PCR; TCRdb holds only in-frame clones, not every one. The sample has more than 70,000 clones, around four fifths seen once. This clonotype originated in a human patient who received a liver transplant. These T cells may partly come from the graft donor. The chain is built from TRBV19 and TRBJ2-7; D is unresolved. Sequences were derived from CD4+ T cells from blood, sampled at the 22-month timepoint. Here the CDR3 DNA reads TGTGCCAGTAGTATGCCTTGGATAGACGAGCAGTACTTC. Protein sequence: CASSMPWIDEQYF.